Sequencing of this TCR beta chain was carried out in a study of control samples from healthy donors and cancer patients. The repertoire was sequenced with immunoSEQ multiplex PCR; TCRdb's copy has only in-frame clones and lacks some. The data contain 100,000 to 120,000 clones, around nine tenths of them singletons. The CDR3 consists of 18 residues. V lost 4 bases to trimming and J lost 1 base, with 19 bases between them. Germline loops: CDR1 SGHVS, CDR2 FNYEAQ. This rearrangement joins TRBV7-6 to TRBJ2-2; TRBD1 might be the D (6 bases). The TCR comes from a woman aged 55 to 70 with lung cancer. What was sequenced was PBMCs. The DNA of the CDR3 is TGTGCCAGCAGCTCTACCTCCCTTGACAGGTTGAACACCGGGGAGCTGTTTTTT. This sequence encodes CASSSTSLDRLNTGELFF.